This entry lists 20 T cell receptor beta chains sequenced from one sample in a study of blood T cell repertoires in COVID-19. Sequencing used immunoSEQ multiplex PCR; TCRdb keeps in-frame clones, though not all of them. In the table there are 40,000 to 45,000 clones, roughly 63% of which are singletons. The sequenced sample consisted of peripheral blood. The source is a man aged 80 or over with acute or convalescent COVID-19.

The chain carries TRBV5-6 and TRBJ1-4, with D unresolved. The length of the CDR3 is 13 residues. V dropped 4 bases and J dropped 8 bases, with 12 bases sitting between them. In germline, CDR1 is SGHDT, CDR2 YYEEEE. CDR3 amino acids: CASSLSAGEKLFF. CDR3 nucleotides: TGTGCCAGCAGCCTCTCAGCGGGGGAAAAACTGTTTTTT. The entire variable domain, with the rest obtained from reference TRBV5-6 and TRBJ1-4, is as follows: DAGVTQSPTHLIKTRGQQVTLRCSPKSGHDTVSWYQQALGQGPQFIFQYYEEEERQRGNFPDRFSGHQFPNYSSELNVNALLLGDSALYLCASSLSAGEKLFFGSGTQLSVL.

The chain carries TRBV19 and TRBJ2-7; TRBD2 aligns across 10 bases. Per germline, CDR1 LNHDA and CDR2 SQIVND (reference sequence). This CDR3 spans 17 amino acids. J gave up 4 bases and V 5 bases, and 14 bases lay outside the gene matches. This chain's CDR3 is CASSWGRTASGSYEQYF. DNA of the CDR3: TGTGCCAGTAGTTGGGGCCGGACGGCTAGCGGGAGTTACGAGCAGTACTTC.

This clone ranks as medium-sized. This chain uses TRBV4-1 with TRBJ2-1; 7 nucleotides line up with TRBD2. CDR3 size: 15 residues. V was pared by 4 bases and J by 8 bases, with 11 bases of the junction left unmatched. CDR1 MGHRA and CDR2 YSYEKL come from the germline V gene. This chain's CDR3 is CASSPSQRGFDEQFF. The CDR3 DNA is TGCGCCAGCAGCCCTTCCCAGCGGGGCTTCGATGAGCAGTTCTTC.

This chain connects TRBV13 to TRBJ2-3; TRBD2 might be the D (5 bases). The CDR3 totals 13 residues. V dropped 0 bases and J dropped 5 bases, with 6 bases sitting between them. Germline-derived CDR1 and CDR2 are PRHDT and FYEKMQ (reference sequence). This chain's CDR3 is CASSLGRGDTQYF. In nucleotides, the CDR3 is TGTGCCAGCAGCTTAGGCCGGGGAGATACGCAGTATTTT.

The chain combines TRBV30 with TRBJ2-3, with 8 bases fitting TRBD1. The CDR3 totals 15 residues. Trimming at V came to 2 bases and at J to 6 bases, leaving 10 bases not matched to a gene. The germline V gene has CDR1 GTSNPN and CDR2 SVGIG (reference sequence). In DNA, the CDR3 is TGTGCCTGGAGTCCCTTAAGACAGGGGACCGATACGCAGTATTTT. Translation gives CAWSPLRQGTDTQYF. The variable domain in full, completed from reference TRBV30 and TRBJ2-3, reads SQTIHQWPATLVQPVGSPLSLECTVEGTSNPNLYWYRQAAGRGLQLLFYSVGIGQISSEVPQNLSASRPQDRQFILSSKKLLLSDSGFYLCAWSPLRQGTDTQYFGPGTRLTVL.

The rearrangement joins TRBV2 to TRBJ1-1, with D hard to call. The CDR3 covers 11 residues. Trimming removed 5 bases from V and 4 bases from J, with 5 bases in between. Germline loops: CDR1 SNHLY, CDR2 FYNNEI. CDR3 DNA: TGTGCCAGCAGTCTAGGCACTGAAGCTTTCTTT. Its translation is CASSLGTEAFF.

The CDR3, as DNA: TGTGCCAGCAGTGGGGGGACAGGACGATACCAGAACATTCAGTACTTC. This gives the protein CASSGGTGRYQNIQYF. The chain uses TRBV6-1 and TRBJ2-4, with 8 bases aligning to TRBD1. Germline CDR1 is MNHNS and CDR2 is SASEGT. The V gene end was trimmed by 4 bases and the J gene end by 7 bases; junction bases not matched to a gene: 12. This CDR3 region has 16 residues.

The J gene is TRBJ2-7, the V gene TRBV10-3; 9 nucleotides line up with TRBD1. V lost 6 bases, J lost 3 bases, and 18 bases stayed unmatched. The CDR3 covers 18 residues. Germline CDR1 and CDR2: ENHRY and SYGVKD. This CDR3 is CAISTTGGLQRSGYEQYF. For the CDR3, the DNA is TGTGCCATCAGCACGACAGGGGGGCTCCAAAGGTCAGGCTACGAGCAGTACTTC.

The chain couples TRBV7-2 to TRBJ2-2; TRBD1 matches 8 bases. Germline V gives CDR1 SGHTA, CDR2 FQGNSA. The J segment lost 7 bases and the V segment lost 5 bases, leaving 9 bases of the junction unmatched. The CDR3 runs 15 residues. This CDR3 reads CASSPEQGAGGELFF. Here the CDR3 DNA reads TGTGCCAGCAGCCCCGAGCAGGGGGCAGGCGGGGAGCTGTTTTTT.

This rearrangement joins TRBV12-3 or TRBV12-4 to TRBJ1-1; 11 bases fit TRBD1. This CDR3 has 13 amino acids. The V segment lost 2 bases and the J segment 11 bases; nucleotides outside the gene matches: 4. Here the CDR3 DNA reads TGTGCCAGCAGTTTACGCGGACAGGGGGCGGCTTTCTTT. Translated, it gives CASSLRGQGAAFF.

In this sample, this clone turned up a few times. This chain links TRBV18 with TRBJ1-1; D unresolved. V gave up 6 bases and J gave up 3 bases, with 14 bases separating them. The CDR3 loop spans 14 amino acids. Per the germline V gene, CDR1 is KGHSH and CDR2 is LQKENI. CDR3 DNA: TGTGCCAGCTCTCTTTCTGCACGGGACACTGAAGCTTTCTTT. Amino acid sequence: CASSLSARDTEAFF.

This chain connects TRBV2 to TRBJ1-4, with unresolved D. The CDR3 has 14 residues. Germline V gene lookup returns CDR1 SNHLY and CDR2 FYNNEI. Trimming left V 7 bases short and J 8 bases short, with 17 bases between. The CDR3 spells CASIRTSTGEKLFF. The CDR3 DNA is TGTGCCAGCATCAGAACATCTACGGGAGAAAAACTGTTTTTT. Filled out from reference TRBV2 and TRBJ1-4, the complete variable domain reads EPEVTQTPSHQVTQMGQEVILRCVPISNHLYFYWYRQILGQKVEFLVSFYNNEISEKSEIFDDQFSVERPDGSNFTLKIRSTKLEDSAMYFCASIRTSTGEKLFFGSGTQLSVL.

This sequence joins TRBV30 and TRBJ1-2, with D unresolved. The CDR3 covers 14 residues. Trimming shortened V by 3 bases and J by 2 bases, and 13 bases separated the two germline ends. Looked up from germline, CDR1 is GTSNPN and CDR2 is SVGIG (reference sequence). In DNA form, the CDR3 reads TGTGCCTGGAGGCGAACAGCCATCAACTATGGCTACACCTTC. It translates to CAWRRTAINYGYTF. Complete variable domain (other parts from reference TRBV30 and TRBJ1-2): SQTIHQWPATLVQPVGSPLSLECTVEGTSNPNLYWYRQAAGRGLQLLFYSVGIGQISSEVPQNLSASRPQDRQFILSSKKLLLSDSGFYLCAWRRTAINYGYTFGSGTRLTVV.

This chain links TRBV9 with TRBJ2-1, with 13 bases matching TRBD2. Germline trimming cut 4 bases from V and 8 bases from J; bases unmatched to any gene: 9. The length of the CDR3 is 16 residues. In germline, CDR1 is SGDLS, CDR2 YYNGEE. Here the CDR3 reads CASSRTSGRAPYEQFF. CDR3 nucleotide sequence: TGTGCCAGCAGCCGTACTAGCGGGAGGGCCCCGTATGAGCAGTTCTTC.

This clone was picked up many times. V is TRBV4-3 and J is TRBJ2-1; D unresolved. Trimming shortened V by 1 base and J by 10 bases, and 14 bases separated the two germline ends. CDR1 LGHNA and CDR2 YSLEER come from the germline V gene. The CDR3 has 14 amino acids. CDR3 loop: CASSQALDPREQFF. The CDR3, as DNA: TGCGCCAGCAGCCAAGCCCTCGACCCCAGGGAGCAGTTCTTC.

The chain couples TRBV7-8 to TRBJ1-1; D remains unclear. CDR3 length: 14 residues. Germline loops: CDR1 SGHVS, CDR2 FQNEAQ. The ends were cut back, 3 bases at V and 1 base at J, with 9 bases in the middle. CDR3 nucleotides: TGTGCCAGCAGCTTCGGGAGGAAGAACACTGAAGCTTTCTTT. Amino acid sequence: CASSFGRKNTEAFF.

This clone turned up a few times. V is TRBV19 and J is TRBJ2-2, with 9 bases aligning to TRBD1. CDR1 and CDR2 from the germline V gene are LNHDA and SQIVND (reference sequence). This CDR3 is 18 amino acids long. V lost 6 bases and J lost 4; bases outside the gene matches: 15. The CDR3 DNA sequence: TGTGCCAGTAGCGCCCTCCTAAACCGGGACAGGGCCACCGGGGAGCTGTTTTTT. Protein product: CASSALLNRDRATGELFF. Full variable domain (rest looked up from reference TRBV19 and TRBJ2-2): DGGITQSPKYLFRKEGQNVTLSCEQNLNHDAMYWYRQDPGQGLRLIYYSQIVNDFQKGDIAEGYSVSREKKESFPLTVTSAQKNPTAFYLCASSALLNRDRATGELFFGEGSRLTVL.

The genes are TRBV7-9 and TRBJ1-4, with D perhaps matching TRBD1 (6 bases). In germline, CDR1 is SEHNR, CDR2 FQNEAQ (reference sequence). The CDR3 consists of 14 residues. With 3 bases removed from V and 5 bases from J, the gap between germline ends came to 10 bases. The CDR3 region is CASSFGGQNEKLFF. CDR3 in DNA: TGTGCCAGCAGCTTCGGAGGACAGAATGAAAAACTGTTTTTT.

This chain connects TRBV30 to TRBJ2-7, with 7 bases fitting TRBD1. The V and J ends lost 2 bases and 9 bases, in that order; junction bases with no gene match: 10. The CDR3 runs to 13 residues. Germline assignment: CDR1 GTSNPN and CDR2 SVGIG (reference sequence). The CDR3 loop reads CAWSPGQQGMQYF. Written as DNA, the CDR3 is TGTGCCTGGAGTCCGGGTCAACAGGGGATGCAGTACTTC.

This clone was observed a few times. The V call is TRBV6-5, the J call TRBJ1-6, with a possible D match to TRBD1 (6 bases). The CDR3 is made up of 12 amino acids. The germline CDR1 and CDR2 sequences are MNHEY and SVGAGI. Trimming pared 6 bases from V and 10 bases from J, leaving 10 bases between. CDR3 sequence reads: CASRNRVSPLHF. The CDR3 nucleotides read TGTGCCAGCAGGAACAGGGTATCACCCCTCCACTTT.